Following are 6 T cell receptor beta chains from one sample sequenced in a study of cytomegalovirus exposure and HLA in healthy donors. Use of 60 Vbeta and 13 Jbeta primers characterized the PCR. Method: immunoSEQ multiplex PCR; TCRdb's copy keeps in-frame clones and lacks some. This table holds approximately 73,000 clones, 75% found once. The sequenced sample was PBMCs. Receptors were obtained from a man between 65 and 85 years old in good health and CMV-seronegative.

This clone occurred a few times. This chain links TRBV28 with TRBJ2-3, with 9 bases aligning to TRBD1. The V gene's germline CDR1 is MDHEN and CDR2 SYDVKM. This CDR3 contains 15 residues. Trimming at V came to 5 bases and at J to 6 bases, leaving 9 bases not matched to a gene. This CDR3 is CASSGGQGFRDTQYF. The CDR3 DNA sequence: TGTGCCAGCAGTGGGGGACAGGGATTTCGGGATACGCAGTATTTT.

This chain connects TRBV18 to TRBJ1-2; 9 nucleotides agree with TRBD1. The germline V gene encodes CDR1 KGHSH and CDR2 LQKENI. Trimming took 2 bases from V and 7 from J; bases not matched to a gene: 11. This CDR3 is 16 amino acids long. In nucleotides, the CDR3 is TGTGCCAGCTCACCAGATACGGGACAGGGAAGTTCTGGCTACACCTTC. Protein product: CASSPDTGQGSSGYTF.

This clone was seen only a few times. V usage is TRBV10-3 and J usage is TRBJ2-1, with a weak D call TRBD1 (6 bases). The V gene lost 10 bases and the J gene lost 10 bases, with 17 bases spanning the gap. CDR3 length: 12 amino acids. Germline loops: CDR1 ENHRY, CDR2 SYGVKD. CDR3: CANALQGSEQFF. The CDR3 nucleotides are TGTGCCAACGCTCTACAGGGCAGCGAGCAGTTCTTC.

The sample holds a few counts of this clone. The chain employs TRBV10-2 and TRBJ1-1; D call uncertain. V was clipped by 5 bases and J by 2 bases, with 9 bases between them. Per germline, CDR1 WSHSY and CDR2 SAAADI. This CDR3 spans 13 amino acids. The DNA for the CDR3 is TGCGCCAGCAGTCCTACCACTAACACTGAAGCTTTCTTT. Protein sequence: CASSPTTNTEAFF.

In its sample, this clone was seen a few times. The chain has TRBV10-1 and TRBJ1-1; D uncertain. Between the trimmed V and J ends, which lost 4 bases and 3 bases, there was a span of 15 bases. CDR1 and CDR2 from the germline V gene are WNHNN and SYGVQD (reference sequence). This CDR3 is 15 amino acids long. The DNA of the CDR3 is TGCGCCAGCAGTGGCGGGAATGGGGTCGACACTGAAGCTTTCTTT. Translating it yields CASSGGNGVDTEAFF.

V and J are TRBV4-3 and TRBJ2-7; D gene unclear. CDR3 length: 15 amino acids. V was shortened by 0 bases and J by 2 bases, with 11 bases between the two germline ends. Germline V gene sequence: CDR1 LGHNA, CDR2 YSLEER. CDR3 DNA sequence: TGCGCCAGCAGCCAAGATTCGTTCCCCCCCTACGAGCAGTACTTC. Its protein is CASSQDSFPPYEQYF.